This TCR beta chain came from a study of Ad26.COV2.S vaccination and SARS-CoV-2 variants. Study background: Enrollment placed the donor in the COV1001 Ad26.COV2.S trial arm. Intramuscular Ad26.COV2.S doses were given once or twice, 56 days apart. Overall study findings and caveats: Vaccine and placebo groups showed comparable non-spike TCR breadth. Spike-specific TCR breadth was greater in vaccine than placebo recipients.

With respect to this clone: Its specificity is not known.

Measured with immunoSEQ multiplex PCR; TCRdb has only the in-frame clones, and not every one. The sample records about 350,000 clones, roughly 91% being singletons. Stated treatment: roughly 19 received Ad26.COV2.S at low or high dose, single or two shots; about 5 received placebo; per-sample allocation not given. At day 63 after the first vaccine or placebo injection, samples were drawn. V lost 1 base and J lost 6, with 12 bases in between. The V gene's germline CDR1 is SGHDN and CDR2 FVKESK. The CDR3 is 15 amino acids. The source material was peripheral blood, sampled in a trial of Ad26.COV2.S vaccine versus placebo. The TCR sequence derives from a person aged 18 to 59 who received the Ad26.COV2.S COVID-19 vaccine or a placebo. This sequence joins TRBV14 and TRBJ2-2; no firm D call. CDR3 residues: CASSQGRFAAGELFF. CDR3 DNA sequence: TGTGCCAGCAGCCAAGGAAGGTTTGCGGCCGGGGAGCTGTTTTTT. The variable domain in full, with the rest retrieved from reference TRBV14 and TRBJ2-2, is EAGVTQFPSHSVIEKGQTVTLRCDPISGHDNLYWYRRVMGKEIKFLLHFVKESKQDESGMPNNRFLAERTGGTYSTLKVQPAELEDSGVYFCASSQGRFAAGELFFGEGSRLTVL.